This TCR beta chain was captured by sequencing in a study of neurological immune-mediated disorders. This clonotype was seen many times. Its target is not known. The cell input for sorted libraries was 950,000 to 1,000,000, and those cells were CD4+ or CD8+ T cells. This CDR3 contains 14 residues. Per the germline V gene, CDR1 is LNHNV and CDR2 is YYDKDF (reference sequence). The V gene lost 3 bases and the J gene lost 2 bases, with 10 bases spanning the gap. The cDNA came from 5'RACE with 10-nucleotide random UMIs. From the 5' RACE reads, TCRdb called clonotypes with MiXCR, one entry per CDR3 protein. The sample consists of some 41,000 distinct CDR3 sequences, about 15% of them appearing once. General observations from the study: HTLV-1-associated myelopathy showed the most TCR clonal expansion; multiple sclerosis the least, below healthy controls.

Sequenced input: CD4+ T cells from blood. The origin of this receptor is a woman aged 55-69 years with HTLV-1-associated myelopathy (HAM/TSP). The genes are TRBV15 and TRBJ1-2; the D is unclear. The CDR3 DNA is TGTGCCACCAGCAGGGACCCCGGCAACTATGGCTACACCTTC. Amino acid sequence: CATSRDPGNYGYTF.